The T cell receptor (beta chain) under discussion was sequenced for a study of blood T cells in healthy people across ages. Study summary: Using template switching, researchers captured about one barcoded beta molecule for each two T cells.

Alongside a J-beta primer mix, a sample-barcoded 5' primer served in a second PCR lasting roughly 7 to 11 cycles. Each single sample gave us at least 2.5 million CDR3-containing paired-end reads. TCRdb called the 5' RACE reads again in MiXCR, with one record for every CDR3 protein. The table records 700,000 to 850,000 distinct CDR3 sequences, about 34% of them present only once. A few counts support this clonotype. Trimming shortened V by 6 bases and J by 2 bases, and 11 bases separated the two germline ends. CDR1 is LNHNV, CDR2 YYDKDF, per germline (reference sequence). The CDR3 consists of 14 residues.

The receptor's source is a man aged 18-30 years in good health. The sequenced material came from blood. The chain links TRBV15 to TRBJ1-5, with a possible D match to TRBD1 (5 bases). The CDR3 nucleotides read TGTGCCACCAGTACCGGGGCTCGCAATCAGCCCCAGCATTTT. Its protein product is CATSTGARNQPQHF.